This T cell receptor (beta chain) originates from a study of T cell responses to AZD1222 COVID-19 vaccine. The data were produced by immunoSEQ multiplex PCR, yet TCRdb's version contains in-frame clones alone and is incomplete. The sample carries about 150,000 clones, roughly 93% recorded once. This clone has just a few counts. Germline V lookup: CDR1 SGHRS, CDR2 YFSETQ. The CDR3 runs to 14 residues. V was pared by 5 bases and J by 1 base, with 12 bases between. Researchers grouped second doses given at about 4 or about 12 weeks into one pool. Sequenced material: peripheral blood, taken 28 days after the second AZD1222 dose. J is TRBJ1-1 and V is TRBV5-1, with TRBD1 as a possible D gene (6 bases). The clonotype originates from an adult who received the AZD1222 COVID-19 vaccine. The CDR3 DNA sequence: TGCGCCAGCAGGGCAGGGGTTGGGAACACTGAAGCTTTCTTT. It translates to CASRAGVGNTEAFF.